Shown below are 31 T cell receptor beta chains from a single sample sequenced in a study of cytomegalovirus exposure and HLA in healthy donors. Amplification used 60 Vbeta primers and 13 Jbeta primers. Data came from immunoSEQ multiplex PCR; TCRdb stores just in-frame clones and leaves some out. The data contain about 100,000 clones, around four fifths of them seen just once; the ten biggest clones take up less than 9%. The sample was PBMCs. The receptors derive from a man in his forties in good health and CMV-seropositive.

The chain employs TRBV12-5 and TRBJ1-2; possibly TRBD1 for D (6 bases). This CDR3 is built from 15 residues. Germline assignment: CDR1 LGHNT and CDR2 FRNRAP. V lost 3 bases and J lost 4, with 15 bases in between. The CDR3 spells CASGLAYDRTYGYTF. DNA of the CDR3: TGTGCTAGTGGTTTAGCTTATGACAGGACCTATGGCTACACCTTC.

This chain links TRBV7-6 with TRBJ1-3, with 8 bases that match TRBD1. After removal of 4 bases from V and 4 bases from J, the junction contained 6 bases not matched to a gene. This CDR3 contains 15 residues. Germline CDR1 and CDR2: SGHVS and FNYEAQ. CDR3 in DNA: TGTGCCAGCAGCTATTCAGGGGGCGCCGGAAACACCATATATTTT. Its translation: CASSYSGGAGNTIYF. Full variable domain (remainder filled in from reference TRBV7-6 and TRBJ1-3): GAGVSQSPRYKVTKRGQDVALRCDPISGHVSLYWYRQALGQGPEFLTYFNYEAQQDKSGLPNDRFSAERPEGSISTLTIQRTEQRDSAMYRCASSYSGGAGNTIYFGEGSWLTVV.

The CDR3 nucleotides read TGTGCCAGCTTTTCCAGGGGGCGCACAGATACGCAGTATTTT. This sequence encodes CASFSRGRTDTQYF. The rearrangement uses TRBV2 and TRBJ2-3; 8 positions agree with TRBD1. Germline CDR1 reads SNHLY; CDR2 reads FYNNEI. The ends lost 8 bases at V and 1 base at J; junction bases unmatched: 5. The CDR3 contains 14 residues.

The CDR3 sequence: CASSVGGDRASTDGYTF. CDR3 nucleotides: TGTGCCAGCAGCGTGGGGGGGGACAGGGCCTCAACGGATGGCTACACCTTC. The chain has TRBV9 and TRBJ1-2; 9 bases are shared with TRBD1. The CDR3 runs 17 residues. After removal of 2 bases from V and 6 bases from J, the junction contained 14 bases not matched to a gene. Germline V gives CDR1 SGDLS, CDR2 YYNGEE.

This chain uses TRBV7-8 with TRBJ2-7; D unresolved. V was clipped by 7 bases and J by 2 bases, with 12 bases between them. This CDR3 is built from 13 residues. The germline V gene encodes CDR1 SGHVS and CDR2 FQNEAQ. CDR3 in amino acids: CASKHKQAYEQYF. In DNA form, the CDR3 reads TGTGCCAGCAAGCACAAGCAGGCCTACGAGCAGTACTTC.

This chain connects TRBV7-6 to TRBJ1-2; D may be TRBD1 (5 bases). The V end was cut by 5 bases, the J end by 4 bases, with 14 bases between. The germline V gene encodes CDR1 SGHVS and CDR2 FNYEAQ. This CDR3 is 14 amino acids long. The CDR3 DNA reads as TGTGCCAGCAGCCGATATCAGGGCGGCTATGGCTACACCTTC. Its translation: CASSRYQGGYGYTF. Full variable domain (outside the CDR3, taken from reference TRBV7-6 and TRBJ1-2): GAGVSQSPRYKVTKRGQDVALRCDPISGHVSLYWYRQALGQGPEFLTYFNYEAQQDKSGLPNDRFSAERPEGSISTLTIQRTEQRDSAMYRCASSRYQGGYGYTFGSGTRLTVV.

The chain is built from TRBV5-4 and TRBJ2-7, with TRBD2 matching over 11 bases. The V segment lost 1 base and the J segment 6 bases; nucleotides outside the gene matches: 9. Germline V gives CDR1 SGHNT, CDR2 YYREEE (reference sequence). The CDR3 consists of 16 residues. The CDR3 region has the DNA TGTGCCAGCAGCTTGAGAACTAGCGGGAGCGGCGGCGAGCAGTACTTC. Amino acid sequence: CASSLRTSGSGGEQYF. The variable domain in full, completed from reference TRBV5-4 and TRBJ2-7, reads ETGVTQSPTHLIKTRGQQVTLRCSSQSGHNTVSWYQQALGQGPQFIFQYYREEENGRGNFPPRFSGLQFPNYSSELNVNALELDDSALYLCASSLRTSGSGGEQYFGPGTRLTVT.

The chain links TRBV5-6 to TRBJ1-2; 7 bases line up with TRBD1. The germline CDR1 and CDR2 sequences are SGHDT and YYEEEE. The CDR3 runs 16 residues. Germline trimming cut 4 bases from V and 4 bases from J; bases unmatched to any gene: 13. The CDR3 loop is CASSPQLRQGAYGYTF. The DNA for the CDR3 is TGTGCCAGCAGCCCGCAGTTACGACAGGGCGCCTATGGCTACACCTTC. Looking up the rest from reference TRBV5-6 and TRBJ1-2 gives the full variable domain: DAGVTQSPTHLIKTRGQQVTLRCSPKSGHDTVSWYQQALGQGPQFIFQYYEEEERQRGNFPDRFSGHQFPNYSSELNVNALLLGDSALYLCASSPQLRQGAYGYTFGSGTRLTVV.

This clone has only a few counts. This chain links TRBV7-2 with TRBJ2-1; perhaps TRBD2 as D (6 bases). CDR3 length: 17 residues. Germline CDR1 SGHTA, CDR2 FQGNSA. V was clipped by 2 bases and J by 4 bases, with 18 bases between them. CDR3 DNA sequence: TGTGCCAGCAGCTTAAGTCTTACGGGGGTGAAATACAATGAGCAGTTCTTC. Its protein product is CASSLSLTGVKYNEQFF.

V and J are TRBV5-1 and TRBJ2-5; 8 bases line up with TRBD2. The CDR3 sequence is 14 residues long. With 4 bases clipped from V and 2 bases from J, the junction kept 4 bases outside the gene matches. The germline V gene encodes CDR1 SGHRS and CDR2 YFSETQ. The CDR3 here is CASSAGGAQETQYF. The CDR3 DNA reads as TGCGCCAGCAGCGCGGGGGGTGCACAAGAGACCCAGTACTTC.

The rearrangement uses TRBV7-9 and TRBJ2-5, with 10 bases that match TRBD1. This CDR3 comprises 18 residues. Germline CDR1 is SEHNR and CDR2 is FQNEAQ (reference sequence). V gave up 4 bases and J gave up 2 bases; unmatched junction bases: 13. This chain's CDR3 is CASSSYPSGTGEQETQYF. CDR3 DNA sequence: TGTGCCAGCAGCTCGTACCCGTCCGGGACAGGGGAACAAGAGACCCAGTACTTC. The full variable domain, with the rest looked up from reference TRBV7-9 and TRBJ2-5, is DTGVSQNPRHKITKRGQNVTFRCDPISEHNRLYWYRQTLGQGPEFLTYFQNEAQLEKSRLLSDRFSAERPKGSFSTLEIQRTEQGDSAMYLCASSSYPSGTGEQETQYFGPGTRLLVL.

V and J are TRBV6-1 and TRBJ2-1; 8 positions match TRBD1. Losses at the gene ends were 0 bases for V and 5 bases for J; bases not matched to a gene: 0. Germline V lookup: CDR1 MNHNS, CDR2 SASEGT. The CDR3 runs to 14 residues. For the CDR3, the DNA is TGTGCCAGCAGTGAAGCGGACAGGGACAATGAGCAGTTCTTC. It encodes CASSEADRDNEQFF.

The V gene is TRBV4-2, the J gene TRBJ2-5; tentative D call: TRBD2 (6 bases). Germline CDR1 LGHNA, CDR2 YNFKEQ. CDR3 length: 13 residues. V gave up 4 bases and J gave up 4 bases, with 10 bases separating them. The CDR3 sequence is CASSRTTAETQYF. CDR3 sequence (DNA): TGTGCCAGCAGCCGGACTACCGCAGAGACCCAGTACTTC.

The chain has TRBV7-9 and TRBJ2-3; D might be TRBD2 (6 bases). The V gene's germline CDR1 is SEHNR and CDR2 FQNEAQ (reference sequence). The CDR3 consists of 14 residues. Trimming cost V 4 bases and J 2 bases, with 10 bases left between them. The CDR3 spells CASSSSGYTDTQYF. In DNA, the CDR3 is TGTGCCAGCAGCTCCAGCGGGTACACAGATACGCAGTATTTT.

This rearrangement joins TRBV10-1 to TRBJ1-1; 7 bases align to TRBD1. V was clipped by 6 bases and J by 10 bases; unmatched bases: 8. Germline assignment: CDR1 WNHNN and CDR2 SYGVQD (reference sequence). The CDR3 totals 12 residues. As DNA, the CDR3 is TGCGCCAGCAGAGACGGGACAGAAAGAGCTTTCTTT. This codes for CASRDGTERAFF.

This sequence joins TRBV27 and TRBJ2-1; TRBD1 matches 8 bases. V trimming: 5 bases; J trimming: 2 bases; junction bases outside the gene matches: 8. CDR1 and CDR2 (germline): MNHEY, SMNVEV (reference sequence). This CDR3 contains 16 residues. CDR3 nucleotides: TGTGCCAGCAGTCCCCTAAGGACAGGGACCTACAATGAGCAGTTCTTC. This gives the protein CASSPLRTGTYNEQFF.

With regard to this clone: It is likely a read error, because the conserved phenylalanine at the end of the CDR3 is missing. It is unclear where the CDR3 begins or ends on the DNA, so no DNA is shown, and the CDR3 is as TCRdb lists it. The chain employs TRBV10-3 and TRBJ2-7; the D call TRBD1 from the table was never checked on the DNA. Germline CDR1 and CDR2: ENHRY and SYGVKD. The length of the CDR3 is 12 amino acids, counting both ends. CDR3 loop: CAISEWGDRAFL.

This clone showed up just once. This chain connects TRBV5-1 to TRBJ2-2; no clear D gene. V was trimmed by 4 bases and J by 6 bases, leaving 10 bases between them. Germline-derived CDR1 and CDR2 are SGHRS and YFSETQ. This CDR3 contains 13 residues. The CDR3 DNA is TGCGCCAGCAGCGTCACTTGGTCCGGGGAGCTGTTTTTT. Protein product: CASSVTWSGELFF.

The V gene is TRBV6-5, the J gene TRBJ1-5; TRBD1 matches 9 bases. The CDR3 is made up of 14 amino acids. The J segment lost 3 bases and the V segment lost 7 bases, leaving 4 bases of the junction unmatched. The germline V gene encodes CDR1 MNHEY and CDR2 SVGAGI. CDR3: CASTGTGNNQPQHF. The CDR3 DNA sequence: TGTGCCAGCACCGGGACAGGGAACAATCAGCCCCAGCATTTT.

This CDR3 is CASSEAPSAQETQYF. The DNA for the CDR3 is TGTGCCAGCAGTGAAGCGCCTAGTGCCCAAGAGACCCAGTACTTC. The chain has TRBV6-1 and TRBJ2-5; D remains ambiguous. The CDR3 is made up of 15 amino acids. The V and J ends lost 0 bases and 1 base respectively, with 9 bases between them. The germline gives CDR1 MNHNS, CDR2 SASEGT.

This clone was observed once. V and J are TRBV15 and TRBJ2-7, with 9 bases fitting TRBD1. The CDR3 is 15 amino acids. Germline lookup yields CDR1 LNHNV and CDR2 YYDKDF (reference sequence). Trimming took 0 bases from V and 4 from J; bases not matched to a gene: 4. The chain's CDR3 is CATSREGDRGYEQYF. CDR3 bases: TGTGCCACCAGCAGAGAAGGCGACAGGGGGTACGAGCAGTACTTC.

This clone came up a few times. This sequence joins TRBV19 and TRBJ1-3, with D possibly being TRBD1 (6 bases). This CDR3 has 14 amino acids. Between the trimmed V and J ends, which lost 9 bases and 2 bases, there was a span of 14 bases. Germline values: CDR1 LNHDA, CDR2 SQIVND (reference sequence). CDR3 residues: CASSPSGAGNTIYF. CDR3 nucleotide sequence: TGTGCCAGCTCTCCCTCAGGGGCTGGAAACACCATATATTTT.

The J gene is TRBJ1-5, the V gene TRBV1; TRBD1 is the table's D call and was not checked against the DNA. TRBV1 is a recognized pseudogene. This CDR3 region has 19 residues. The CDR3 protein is CTSSPARRTGTRRNQPQHF. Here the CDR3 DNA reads TGCACCAGCAGCCCCGCCCGCAGGACAGGGACTCGGCGCAATCAGCCCCAGCATTTT.

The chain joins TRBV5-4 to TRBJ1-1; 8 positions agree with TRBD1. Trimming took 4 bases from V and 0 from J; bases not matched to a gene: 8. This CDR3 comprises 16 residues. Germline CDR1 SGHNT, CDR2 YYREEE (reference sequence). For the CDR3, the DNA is TGTGCCAGCAGCGGCGGGACAGGCGGTATGAACACTGAAGCTTTCTTT. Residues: CASSGGTGGMNTEAFF. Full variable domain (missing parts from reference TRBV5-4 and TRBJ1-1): ETGVTQSPTHLIKTRGQQVTLRCSSQSGHNTVSWYQQALGQGPQFIFQYYREEENGRGNFPPRFSGLQFPNYSSELNVNALELDDSALYLCASSGGTGGMNTEAFFGQGTRLTVV.

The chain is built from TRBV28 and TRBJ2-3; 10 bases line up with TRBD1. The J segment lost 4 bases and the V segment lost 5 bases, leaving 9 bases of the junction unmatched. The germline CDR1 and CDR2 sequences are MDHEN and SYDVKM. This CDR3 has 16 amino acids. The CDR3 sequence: CASSATTGGRPDTQYF. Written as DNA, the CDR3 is TGTGCCAGCAGTGCCACGACAGGGGGCCGACCAGATACGCAGTATTTT.

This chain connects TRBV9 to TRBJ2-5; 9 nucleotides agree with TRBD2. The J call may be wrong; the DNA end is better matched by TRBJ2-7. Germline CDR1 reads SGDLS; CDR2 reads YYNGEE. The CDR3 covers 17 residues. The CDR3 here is CASSVEASGRPPYEQYF. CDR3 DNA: TGTGCCAGCAGCGTAGAGGCCAGCGGGAGGCCCCCCTACGAGCAGTACTTC.

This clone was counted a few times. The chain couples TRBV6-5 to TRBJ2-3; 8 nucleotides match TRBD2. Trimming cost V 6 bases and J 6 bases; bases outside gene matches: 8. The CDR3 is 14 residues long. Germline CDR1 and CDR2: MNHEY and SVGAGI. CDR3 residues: CASSQSGSMDTQYF. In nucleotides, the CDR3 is TGTGCCAGCAGCCAGAGCGGGAGTATGGATACGCAGTATTTT.

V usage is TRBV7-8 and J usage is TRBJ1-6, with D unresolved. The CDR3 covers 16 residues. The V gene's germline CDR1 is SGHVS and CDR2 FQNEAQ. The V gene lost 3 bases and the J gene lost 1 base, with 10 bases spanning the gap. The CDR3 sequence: CASSFGLRSYNSPLHF. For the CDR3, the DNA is TGTGCCAGCAGCTTCGGTCTACGATCCTATAATTCACCCCTCCACTTT.

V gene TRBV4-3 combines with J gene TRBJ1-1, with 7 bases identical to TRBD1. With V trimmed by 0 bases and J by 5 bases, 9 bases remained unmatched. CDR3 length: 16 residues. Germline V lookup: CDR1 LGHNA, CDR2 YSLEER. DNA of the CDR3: TGCGCCAGCAGCCAAGATGTTAGGGGGCCGGGGACTGAAGCTTTCTTT. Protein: CASSQDVRGPGTEAFF.

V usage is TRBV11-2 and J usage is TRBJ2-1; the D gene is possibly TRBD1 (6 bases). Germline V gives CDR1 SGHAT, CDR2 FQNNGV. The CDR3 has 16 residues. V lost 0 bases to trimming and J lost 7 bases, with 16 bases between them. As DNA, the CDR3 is TGTGCCAGCAGCTTAGAGGTTTGGGGGCCCAGTAATGAGCAGTTCTTC. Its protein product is CASSLEVWGPSNEQFF.

For the CDR3, the DNA is TGTGCCAGCAAAGGGGAGGCAGATACGCAGTATTTT. Amino acid sequence: CASKGEADTQYF. This chain uses TRBV2 with TRBJ2-3; possibly TRBD2 for D (6 bases). V dropped 7 bases and J dropped 4 bases, with 9 bases sitting between them. Germline CDR1 is SNHLY and CDR2 is FYNNEI. This CDR3 region has 12 residues.